These 22 T cell receptor beta chains were all obtained from the same sample, sequenced in a study of blood T cell repertoires in COVID-19. Data came from immunoSEQ multiplex PCR; TCRdb stores just in-frame clones and leaves some out. Of tens of thousands of clones in the sample, around three quarters were seen once. Sample: peripheral blood. Receptor source: a woman older than 75 with acute or convalescent COVID-19.

The chain links TRBV18 to TRBJ2-1; possibly TRBD2 for D (5 bases). Germline CDR1 reads KGHSH; CDR2 reads LQKENI. The CDR3 is 16 residues long. Trimming took 0 bases from V and 2 from J, leaving 11 bases between them. CDR3: CASSPPGSRTYNEQFF. In nucleotides, the CDR3 is TGTGCCAGCTCACCACCAGGGAGTAGGACCTACAATGAGCAGTTCTTC.

This sequence joins TRBV5-1 and TRBJ1-1; D is ambiguous. With 0 bases removed from V and 2 bases from J, the gap between germline ends came to 5 bases. Germline assignment: CDR1 SGHRS and CDR2 YFSETQ. The CDR3 is 13 residues long. For the CDR3, the DNA is TGCGCCAGCAGCTTGGTTATCAACACTGAAGCTTTCTTT. Its protein product is CASSLVINTEAFF.

V is TRBV29-1 and J is TRBJ1-1; 7 bases line up with TRBD1. The CDR3 runs 12 residues. The trim removed 6 bases at V and 7 bases at J, leaving 8 bases unmatched. Germline assignment: CDR1 SQVTM and CDR2 ANQGSEA. In nucleotides, the CDR3 is TGCAGCGTAGGACCCCAGGGGGTTGAAGCTTTCTTT. Protein sequence: CSVGPQGVEAFF.

The chain is built from TRBV19 and TRBJ1-2; D perhaps matches TRBD1 (5 bases). Germline assignment: CDR1 LNHDA and CDR2 SQIVND (reference sequence). Trimming stripped 7 bases from V and 7 bases from J, with 13 bases between. This CDR3 region has 12 residues. Written as DNA, the CDR3 is TGTGCCAGTACCCCGCGGGGGTCTGGCTACACCTTC. It translates to CASTPRGSGYTF.

This clone appeared a few times. This CDR3 reads CASSAQGAWNQPQHF. The CDR3 region has the DNA TGTGCCAGCAGCGCACAGGGGGCTTGGAATCAGCCCCAGCATTTT. The rearrangement uses TRBV7-6 and TRBJ1-5, with 9 bases identical to TRBD1. The germline V gene encodes CDR1 SGHVS and CDR2 FNYEAQ. V lost 5 bases and J lost 4; bases outside the gene matches: 6. This CDR3 is built from 15 residues.

The chain joins TRBV10-3 to TRBJ2-1; TRBD2 matches at 16 bases. This CDR3 has 17 residues. The V segment lost 2 bases and the J segment 5 bases; nucleotides outside the gene matches: 3. CDR1 ENHRY and CDR2 SYGVKD come from the germline V gene. As DNA, the CDR3 is TGTGCCATCAGTGAGAGGGGACTAGCGGGAGGGAACAATGAGCAGTTCTTC. This sequence encodes CAISERGLAGGNNEQFF.

The CDR3 sequence is CASSLQNTEAFF. As DNA, the CDR3 is TGTGCCAGCAGCTTGCAGAACACTGAAGCTTTCTTT. The V gene is TRBV5-4, the J gene TRBJ1-1; no reliable D call. The V and J ends lost 1 base and 1 base respectively, with 2 bases between them. The germline V gene encodes CDR1 SGHNT and CDR2 YYREEE (reference sequence). The CDR3 runs 12 residues.

The V gene is TRBV29-1, the J gene TRBJ2-7, with 7 bases identical to TRBD1. With V trimmed by 4 bases and J by 2 bases, 11 bases remained unmatched. The CDR3 has 15 amino acids. Per the germline V gene, CDR1 is SQVTM and CDR2 is ANQGSEA. CDR3 loop: CSVGDRTLGTYEQYF. DNA of the CDR3: TGCAGCGTTGGGGACAGAACCCTGGGAACCTACGAGCAGTACTTC.

The CDR3: CASSFGLQETQYF. The DNA of the CDR3 is TGTGCCAGCAGTTTTGGACTCCAAGAGACCCAGTACTTC. The chain recombines TRBV2 with TRBJ2-5, with D possibly matching TRBD2 (5 bases). The germline V gene encodes CDR1 SNHLY and CDR2 FYNNEI. Trimming cost V 5 bases and J 1 base, with 8 bases left between them. CDR3 length equals 13 residues.

V is TRBV7-6 and J is TRBJ1-1; D may be TRBD1 (6 bases). Looked up from germline, CDR1 is SGHVS and CDR2 is FNYEAQ. The V and J ends lost 5 bases and 1 base respectively, with 14 bases between them. The length of the CDR3 is 15 residues. CDR3 protein: CASSTQRTANTEAFF. The CDR3, as DNA: TGTGCCAGCAGCACTCAAAGGACAGCGAACACTGAAGCTTTCTTT.

The V and J genes are TRBV5-3 and TRBJ1-2; no definite D call. TRBV5-3 carries the ORF label, with uncertain function. Trimming removed 0 bases from V and 4 bases from J, with 10 bases in between. The CDR3 has 14 residues. The CDR3 nucleotides read TGTGCCAGAAGCTTGGGGCAGATTGTCTATGGCTACACCTTC. It translates to CARSLGQIVYGYTF.

This sequence joins TRBV21-1 and TRBJ1-5; the D call in the table, TRBD1, was not verified against the DNA. TRBV21-1 is noted as a pseudogene. CDR3 size: 18 residues. DNA of the CDR3: TGTGCCAGCAGCAAAGGAGGACAGGAAACTTATAGCAATCAGCCCCAGCATTTT. Encoded protein: CASSKGGQETYSNQPQHF.

The rearrangement uses TRBV6-5 and TRBJ2-1; D ambiguous. The CDR3 is 13 amino acids. V was trimmed by 9 bases and J by 1 base, leaving 10 bases between them. The germline CDR1 and CDR2 sequences are MNHEY and SVGAGI. In DNA form, the CDR3 reads TGTGCCAGTCGTAGTAGTTCCTACAATGAGCAGTTCTTC. The encoded protein is CASRSSSYNEQFF.

Here the CDR3 reads CASSQRTGLGEVQFF. The CDR3 DNA reads as TGTGCCAGCAGTCAGAGGACAGGGTTGGGGGAAGTGCAGTTCTTC. The chain employs TRBV27 and TRBJ2-1; TRBD1 agrees at 8 bases. Trimming cost V 5 bases and J 12 bases; bases outside gene matches: 15. This CDR3 contains 15 residues. Germline loops: CDR1 MNHEY, CDR2 SMNVEV (reference sequence).

The rearrangement joins TRBV6-5 to TRBJ1-1; D is uncertain. Trimming cost V 0 bases and J 1 base, with 9 bases left between them. The CDR3 is made up of 15 amino acids. Germline CDR1 reads MNHEY; CDR2 reads SVGAGI. CDR3 sequence reads: CASSYSIYPNTEAFF. DNA of the CDR3: TGTGCCAGCAGTTACTCGATCTATCCGAACACTGAAGCTTTCTTT.

The rearrangement uses TRBV3-1 (or the pseudogene TRBV3-2) and TRBJ2-3, with 8 nucleotides matching TRBD2. Germline V lookup: CDR1 LGHDT, CDR2 YNNKEL (reference sequence). The trim removed 0 bases at V and 7 bases at J, leaving 6 bases unmatched. CDR3 length equals 15 residues. The CDR3 DNA sequence: TGTGCCAGCAGCCAAGATCCGGGAGGGGGTTATACGCAGTATTTT. Translated, it gives CASSQDPGGGYTQYF.

The CDR3 sequence is CASSDAGVLYEQYF. The DNA of the CDR3 is TGTGCCAGCAGTGATGCCGGGGTACTCTACGAGCAGTACTTC. The V gene is TRBV2, the J gene TRBJ2-7, with D tentatively TRBD2 (5 bases). V dropped 3 bases and J dropped 3 bases, with 12 bases sitting between them. This CDR3 has 14 residues. Per germline, CDR1 SNHLY and CDR2 FYNNEI.

J is TRBJ1-5 and V is TRBV15; the match to TRBD1 covers 7 bases. CDR1 and CDR2 (germline): LNHNV, YYDKDF (reference sequence). The CDR3 covers 17 residues. V trimming: 1 base; J trimming: 0 bases; junction bases outside the gene matches: 6. The CDR3 loop reads CATSRVAGGFSNQPQHF. As DNA, the CDR3 is TGTGCCACCAGCAGAGTGGCAGGGGGTTTTAGCAATCAGCCCCAGCATTTT. The full variable domain, completed using reference TRBV15 and TRBJ1-5, is DAMVIQNPRYQVTQFGKPVTLSCSQTLNHNVMYWYQQKSSQAPKLLFHYYDKDFNNEADTPDNFQSRRPNTSFCFLDIRSPGLGDTAMYLCATSRVAGGFSNQPQHFGDGTRLSIL.

V and J are TRBV3-1 (or the pseudogene TRBV3-2) and TRBJ2-7; TRBD2 agrees at 10 bases. Trimming at V came to 4 bases and at J to 5 bases, leaving 11 bases not matched to a gene. Germline lookup yields CDR1 LGHDT and CDR2 YNNKEL (reference sequence). The CDR3 sequence is 16 residues long. CDR3 in amino acids: CASSPLSSGGAHEQYF. In nucleotides, the CDR3 is TGTGCCAGCAGCCCCCTTTCCAGCGGGGGGGCCCACGAGCAGTACTTC.

The chain combines TRBV20-1 with TRBJ1-1; tentative D call: TRBD1 (5 bases). The CDR3 totals 11 residues. V was shortened by 5 bases and J by 5 bases, with 9 bases between the two germline ends. The germline gives CDR1 DFQATT, CDR2 SNEGSKA (reference sequence). The CDR3 DNA sequence: TGCAGTGCTTCCGGGGGGACTGAAGCTTTCTTT. This encodes CSASGGTEAFF.

The chain recombines TRBV19 with TRBJ2-5; a possible D gene is TRBD1 (6 bases). CDR3 length: 11 residues. Germline-derived CDR1 and CDR2 are LNHDA and SQIVND (reference sequence). V dropped 7 bases and J dropped 5 bases, with 8 bases sitting between them. The CDR3 region has the DNA TGTGCCAGTACCCAGGGGGAGACCCAGTACTTC. It is translated as CASTQGETQYF.

The gene calls are TRBV5-6 and TRBJ2-3; the match to TRBD2 covers 9 bases. V was clipped by 4 bases and J by 1 base; unmatched bases: 7. Looked up from germline, CDR1 is SGHDT and CDR2 is YYEEEE. The CDR3 sequence is 16 residues long. The CDR3 spells CASSGIAGVGTDTQYF. The DNA for the CDR3 is TGTGCCAGCAGCGGTATAGCGGGAGTAGGCACAGATACGCAGTATTTT. Full variable domain (outside the CDR3, taken from reference TRBV5-6 and TRBJ2-3): DAGVTQSPTHLIKTRGQQVTLRCSPKSGHDTVSWYQQALGQGPQFIFQYYEEEERQRGNFPDRFSGHQFPNYSSELNVNALLLGDSALYLCASSGIAGVGTDTQYFGPGTRLTVL.